The rows below give T cell receptor beta chains drawn from one sample of a study of blood T cell repertoires in COVID-19. Repertoires were generated with immunoSEQ multiplex PCR, while TCRdb's copy carries only in-frame clones and drops some. The sample records 200,000 to 250,000 clones, 75% to 90% being singletons. The sequenced material came from peripheral blood. These receptors all come from a man aged 60-69 years who had recovered from COVID-19. Both conserved end residues are part of each CDR3. Each record gives: clone size, V gene, CDR3 protein. Clone size is stated in some rows and not others, as once, few, many or a class when expanded.

NA	TRBV18	CASSPGLAGGRGTDTQYF
NA	TRBV3-1/TRBV3-2	CASSRRQSDSYNEQFF
NA	TRBV12-5	CASGLLQTIRHTEAFF
NA	TRBV7-8	CASSLQGNNQPQHF
few	TRBV11-3	CASSFGGGGGATGELFF
NA	TRBV27	CASSRQQTSGLLAQYF
NA	TRBV18	CASSPYDTEQFF
few	TRBV18	CASSPTTGAGGEQYF
NA	TRBV19	CASSIPGGTTYEQYF
NA	TRBV18	CASSPLVSRDTEAFF
NA	TRBV5-4	CASSFPSGAGNEQFF
NA	TRBV18	CASSRGTGGTNEKLFF
once	TRBV7-2	CASREDPPSYEQYF
NA	TRBV7-8	CASSKQVNTEAFF
NA	TRBV4-3	CASSHSTGGTYNEQFF
NA	TRBV11-3	CASSLGGQGAGEQFF
NA	TRBV6-6	CASRTTGVEEQYF
NA	TRBV5-4	CASSYLGTAQETQYF
NA	TRBV19	CASRMGLAGSAGELFF
NA	TRBV6-5	CASRGTGVYYGYTF
NA	TRBV6-6	CASRPGTGGVVQPQHF
NA	TRBV6-6	CASGIRDKIHYEQYF
NA	TRBV28	CASSPLGGGGLYNEQFF
NA	TRBV5-1	CASSPGQGNQPQHF
NA	TRBV27	CASSRRSSGELFF
NA	TRBV5-1	CASSYRQGERKNIQYF
NA	TRBV11-3	CASSPPTETGEQYF
NA	TRBV2	CASSYRVNTGELFF
NA	TRBV30	CAWSVRREGLGEQFF
NA	TRBV11-3	CASSSPGQGFPSGANVLTF
NA	TRBV11-3	CASSLGGGSGETQYF
NA	TRBV19	CASSRREGPDTQYF
NA	TRBV28	CASRVGGSMNTEAFF
once	TRBV6-6	CASSYPTGGGGYEQYF
NA	TRBV7-2	CASSLVGGHTGELFF
once	TRBV2	CASREDSGSEQYF
once	TRBV6-5	CASRGGNQPQHF
NA	TRBV29-1	CSVPGQGASGYTF
NA	TRBV5-1	CASSRTEQETQYF
NA	TRBV19	CASSATGAGGEKLFF
NA	TRBV9	CASSVGQLSGNTIYF
NA	TRBV19	CASKTGTGGFYEQYF
NA	TRBV5-1	CATDPEAVYSNQPQHF
NA	TRBV7-9	CASSLVQGSTEAFF
NA	TRBV27	CASSLSGHQGFGNTIYF
NA	TRBV18	CASSVQGAAGANVLTF
NA	TRBV3-1/TRBV3-2	CASSHRRGNEKLFF
few	TRBV30	CAWSTQGRSTEAFF
NA	TRBV7-2	CASSLDGSGTKETQYF
NA	TRBV7-9	CASSLRAVEGTGELFF
once	TRBV5-4	CASSLRVGRTRTDTQYF
NA	TRBV27	CASSLRKQALESYGYTF
NA	TRBV23-1	CAIALRMGHFFSYEQYF
once	TRBV2	CASRQLAGGRETQYF
NA	TRBV25-1	CASSGRTEPGNTIYF
NA	TRBV5-1	CASSSQGPGHGNTIYF
NA	TRBV6-5	CASSSLDRGVNTIYF
NA	TRBV18	CASQTGSTDEQYF